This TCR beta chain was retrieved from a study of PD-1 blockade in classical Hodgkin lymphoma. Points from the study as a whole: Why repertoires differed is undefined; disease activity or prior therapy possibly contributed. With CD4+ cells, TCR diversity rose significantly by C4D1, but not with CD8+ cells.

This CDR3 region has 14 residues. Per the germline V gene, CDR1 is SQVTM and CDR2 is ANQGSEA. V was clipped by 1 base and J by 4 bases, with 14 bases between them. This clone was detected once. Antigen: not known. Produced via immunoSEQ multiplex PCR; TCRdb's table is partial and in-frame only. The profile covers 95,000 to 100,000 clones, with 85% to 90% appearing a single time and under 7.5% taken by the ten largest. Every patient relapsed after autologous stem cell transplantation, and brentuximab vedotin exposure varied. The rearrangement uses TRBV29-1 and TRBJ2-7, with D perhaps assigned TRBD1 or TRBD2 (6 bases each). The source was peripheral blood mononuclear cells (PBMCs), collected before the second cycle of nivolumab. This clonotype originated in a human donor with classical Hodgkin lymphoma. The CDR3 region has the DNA TGCAGCGTTGAAGTCACCCAAGGGGGGTACGAGCAGTACTTC. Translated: CSVEVTQGGYEQYF.